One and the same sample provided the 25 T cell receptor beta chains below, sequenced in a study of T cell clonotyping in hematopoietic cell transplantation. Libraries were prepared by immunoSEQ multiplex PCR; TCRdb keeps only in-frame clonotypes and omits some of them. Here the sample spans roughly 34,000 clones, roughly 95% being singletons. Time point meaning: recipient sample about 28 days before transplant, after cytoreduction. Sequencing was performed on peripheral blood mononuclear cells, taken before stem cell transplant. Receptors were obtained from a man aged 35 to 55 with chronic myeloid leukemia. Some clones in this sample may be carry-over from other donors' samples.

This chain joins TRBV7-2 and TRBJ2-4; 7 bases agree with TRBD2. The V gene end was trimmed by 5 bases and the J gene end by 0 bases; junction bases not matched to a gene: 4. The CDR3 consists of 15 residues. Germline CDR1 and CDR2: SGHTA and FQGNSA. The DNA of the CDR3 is TGTGCCAGCAGCGCGGGGGTTAGAGCCAAAAACATTCAGTACTTC. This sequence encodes CASSAGVRAKNIQYF.

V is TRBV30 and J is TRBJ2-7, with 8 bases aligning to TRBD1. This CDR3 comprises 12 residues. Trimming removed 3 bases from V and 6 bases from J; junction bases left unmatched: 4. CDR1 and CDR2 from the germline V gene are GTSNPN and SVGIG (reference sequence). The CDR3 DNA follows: TGTGCCTGGAGAAGACAGGGGTCCGAGCAGTACTTC. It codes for CAWRRQGSEQYF.

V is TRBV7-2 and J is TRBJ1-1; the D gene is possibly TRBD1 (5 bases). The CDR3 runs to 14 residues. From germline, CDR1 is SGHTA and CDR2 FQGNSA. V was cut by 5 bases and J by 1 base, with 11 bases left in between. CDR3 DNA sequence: TGTGCCAGCAGCCCTAGTGGGGGGAACACTGAAGCTTTCTTT. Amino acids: CASSPSGGNTEAFF.

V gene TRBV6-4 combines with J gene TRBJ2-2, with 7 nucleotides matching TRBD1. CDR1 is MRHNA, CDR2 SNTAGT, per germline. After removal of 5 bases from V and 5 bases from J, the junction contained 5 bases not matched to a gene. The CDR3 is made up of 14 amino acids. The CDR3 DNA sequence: TGTGCCAGCAGTACAGGGGTAGAGACCGGGGAGCTGTTTTTT. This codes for CASSTGVETGELFF.

As DNA, the CDR3 is TGCGCCAGCAGGGTGGTAATAGAAGAGACCCAGTACTTC. It translates to CASRVVIEETQYF. The J gene is TRBJ2-5, the V gene TRBV5-1; D is unclear. The CDR3 runs to 13 residues. V was trimmed by 5 bases and J by 3 bases, leaving 11 bases between them. Per germline, CDR1 SGHRS and CDR2 YFSETQ.

CDR3 protein: CASSQENVGEQYF. In DNA, the CDR3 is TGTGCCAGCAGCCAGGAGAACGTAGGCGAGCAGTACTTC. V is TRBV2 and J is TRBJ2-7; D is unclear. V was shortened by 6 bases and J by 6 bases, with 15 bases between the two germline ends. The CDR3 loop spans 13 amino acids. Germline V gene sequence: CDR1 SNHLY, CDR2 FYNNEI.

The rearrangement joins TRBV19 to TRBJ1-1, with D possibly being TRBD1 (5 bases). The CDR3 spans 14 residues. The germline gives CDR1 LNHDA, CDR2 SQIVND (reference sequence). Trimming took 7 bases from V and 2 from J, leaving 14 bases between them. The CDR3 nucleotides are TGTGCCAGTATTCGAAGCCAGGGTAACACTGAAGCTTTCTTT. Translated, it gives CASIRSQGNTEAFF.

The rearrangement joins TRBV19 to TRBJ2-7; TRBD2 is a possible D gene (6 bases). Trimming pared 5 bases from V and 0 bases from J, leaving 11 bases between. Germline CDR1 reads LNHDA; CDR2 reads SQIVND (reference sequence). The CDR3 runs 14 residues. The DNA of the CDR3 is TGTGCCAGTAGTGGCGGCGGGGCCTCCTACGAGCAGTACTTC. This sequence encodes CASSGGGASYEQYF.

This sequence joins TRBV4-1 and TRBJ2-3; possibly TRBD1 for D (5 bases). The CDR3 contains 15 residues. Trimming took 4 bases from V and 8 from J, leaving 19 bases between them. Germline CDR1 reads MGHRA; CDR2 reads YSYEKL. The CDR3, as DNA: TGCGCCAGCAGCCCCCAAAACCAGGGCTTTCCTACGCAGTATTTT. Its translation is CASSPQNQGFPTQYF.

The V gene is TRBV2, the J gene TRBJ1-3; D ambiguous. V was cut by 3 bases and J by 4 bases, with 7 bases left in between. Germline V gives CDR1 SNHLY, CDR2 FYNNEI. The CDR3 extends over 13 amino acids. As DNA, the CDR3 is TGTGCCAGCAGTGAGACGGTAGGAAACACCATATATTTT. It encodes CASSETVGNTIYF.

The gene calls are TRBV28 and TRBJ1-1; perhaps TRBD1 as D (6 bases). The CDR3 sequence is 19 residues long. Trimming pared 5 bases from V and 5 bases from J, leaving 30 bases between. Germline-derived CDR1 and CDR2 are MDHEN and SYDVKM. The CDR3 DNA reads TGTGCCAGCAGTATTCTCCTGCGTCCTGGGACACCGGTACGAACTGAAGCTTTCTTT. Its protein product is CASSILLRPGTPVRTEAFF.

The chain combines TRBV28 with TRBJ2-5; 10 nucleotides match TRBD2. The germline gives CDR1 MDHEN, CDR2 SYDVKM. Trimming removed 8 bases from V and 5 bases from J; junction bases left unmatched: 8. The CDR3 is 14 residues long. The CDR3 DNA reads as TGTGCCAGCGCTAGCGGGGGCTCTCGGGAGACCCAGTACTTC. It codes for CASASGGSRETQYF.

The CDR3 reads CASRDVQGGDSGNTIYF. The DNA of the CDR3 is TGTGCCAGCAGGGACGTCCAGGGTGGGGACTCTGGAAACACCATATATTTT. The chain employs TRBV2 and TRBJ1-3, with a possible D match to TRBD1 (5 bases). Germline V lookup: CDR1 SNHLY, CDR2 FYNNEI. This CDR3 contains 17 residues. V lost 6 bases and J lost 0, with 18 bases in between.

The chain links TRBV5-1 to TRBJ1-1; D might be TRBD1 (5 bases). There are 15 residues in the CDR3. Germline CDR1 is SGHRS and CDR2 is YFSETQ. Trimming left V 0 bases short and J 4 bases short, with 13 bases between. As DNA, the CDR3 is TGCGCCAGCAGCTTGGTTCCTGGGGGAATCACTGAAGCTTTCTTT. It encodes CASSLVPGGITEAFF. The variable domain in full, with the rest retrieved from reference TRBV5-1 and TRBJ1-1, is KAGVTQTPRYLIKTRGQQVTLSCSPISGHRSVSWYQQTPGQGLQFLFEYFSETQRNKGNFPGRFSGRQFSNSRSEMNVSTLELGDSALYLCASSLVPGGITEAFFGQGTRLTVV.

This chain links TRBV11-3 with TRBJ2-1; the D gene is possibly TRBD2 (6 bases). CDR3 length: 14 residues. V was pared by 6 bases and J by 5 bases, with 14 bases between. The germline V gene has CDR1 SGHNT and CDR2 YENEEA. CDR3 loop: CASSNNGGDNEQFF. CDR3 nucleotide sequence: TGTGCCAGCAGTAATAACGGGGGAGACAATGAGCAGTTCTTC.

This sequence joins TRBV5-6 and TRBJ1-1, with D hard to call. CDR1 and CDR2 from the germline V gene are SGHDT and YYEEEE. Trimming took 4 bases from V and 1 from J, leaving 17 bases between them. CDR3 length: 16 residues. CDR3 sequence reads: CASSGSETLPNTEAFF. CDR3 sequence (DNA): TGTGCCAGCAGCGGGTCCGAGACACTCCCGAACACTGAAGCTTTCTTT.

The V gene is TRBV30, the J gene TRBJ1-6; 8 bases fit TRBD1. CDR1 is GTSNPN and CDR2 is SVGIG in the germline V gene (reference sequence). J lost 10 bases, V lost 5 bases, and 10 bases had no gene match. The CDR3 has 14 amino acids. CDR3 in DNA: TGTGCCTGGGCAAGACAGGGGATCGGCTCACCCCTCCACTTT. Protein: CAWARQGIGSPLHF.

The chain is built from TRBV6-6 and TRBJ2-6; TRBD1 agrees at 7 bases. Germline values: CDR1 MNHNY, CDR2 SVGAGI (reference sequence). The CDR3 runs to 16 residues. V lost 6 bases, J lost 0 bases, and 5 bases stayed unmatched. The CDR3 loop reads CASSQQGFSGANVLTF. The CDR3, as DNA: TGTGCCAGCAGCCAACAGGGGTTCTCTGGGGCCAACGTCCTGACTTTC.

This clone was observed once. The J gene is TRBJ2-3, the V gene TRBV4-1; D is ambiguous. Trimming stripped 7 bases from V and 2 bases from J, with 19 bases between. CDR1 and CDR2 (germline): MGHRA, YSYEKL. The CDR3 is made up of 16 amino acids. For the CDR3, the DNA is TGCGCCAGCAAGGGTTCGGTTGGGTTAAACACAGATACGCAGTATTTT. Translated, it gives CASKGSVGLNTDTQYF.

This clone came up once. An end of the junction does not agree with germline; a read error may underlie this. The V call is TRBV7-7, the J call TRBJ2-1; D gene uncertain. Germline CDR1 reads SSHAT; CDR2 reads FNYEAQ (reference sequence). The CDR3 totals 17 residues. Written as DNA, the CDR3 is TGTGCTAGCAGCCCAGCCGCCGTCCGAACTACGGCAGATGAGCAGTTCTTC. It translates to CASSPAAVRTTADEQFF.

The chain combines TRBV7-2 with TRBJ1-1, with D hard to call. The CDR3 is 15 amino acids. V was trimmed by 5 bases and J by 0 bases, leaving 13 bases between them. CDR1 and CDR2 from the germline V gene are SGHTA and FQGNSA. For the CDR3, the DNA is TGTGCCAGCAGCCGGAAACTTCAGGTGAACACTGAAGCTTTCTTT. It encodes CASSRKLQVNTEAFF.

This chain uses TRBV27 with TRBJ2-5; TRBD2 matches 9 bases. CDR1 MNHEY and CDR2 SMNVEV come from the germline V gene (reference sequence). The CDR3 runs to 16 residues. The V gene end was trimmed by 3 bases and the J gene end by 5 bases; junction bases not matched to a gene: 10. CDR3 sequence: CASSLRAGGPTETQYF. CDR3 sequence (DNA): TGTGCCAGCAGTTTGAGAGCGGGGGGCCCAACGGAGACCCAGTACTTC.

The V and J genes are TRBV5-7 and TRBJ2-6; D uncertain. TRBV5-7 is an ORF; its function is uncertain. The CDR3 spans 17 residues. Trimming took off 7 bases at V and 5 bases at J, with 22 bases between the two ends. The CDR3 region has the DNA TGTGCCAGCCTCCAGATTTGCGTACAAAGTCGGGCCAACGTCCTGACTTTC. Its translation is CASLQICVQSRANVLTF.

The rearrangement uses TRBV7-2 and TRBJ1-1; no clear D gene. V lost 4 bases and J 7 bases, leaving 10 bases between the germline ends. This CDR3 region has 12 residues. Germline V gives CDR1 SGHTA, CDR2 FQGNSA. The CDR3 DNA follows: TGTGCCAGCAGCTCTCCGGTAGGTGAAGCTTTCTTT. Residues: CASSSPVGEAFF.

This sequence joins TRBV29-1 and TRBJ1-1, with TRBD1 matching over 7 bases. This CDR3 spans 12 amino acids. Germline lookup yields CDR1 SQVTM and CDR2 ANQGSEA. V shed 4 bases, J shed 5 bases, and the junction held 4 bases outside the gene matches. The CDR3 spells CSVAGGRTEAFF. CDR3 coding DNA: TGCAGCGTTGCAGGGGGGAGAACTGAAGCTTTCTTT.